This T cell receptor (beta chain) was profiled in a study of T cell responses to AZD1222 COVID-19 vaccine. Looking at the study overall: Second doses at about 4 or about 12 weeks were pooled.

The CDR3 consists of 15 residues. With 0 bases clipped from V and 3 bases from J, the junction kept 6 bases outside the gene matches. Per the germline V gene, CDR1 is SGDLS and CDR2 is YYNGEE. Notes on the study in general: Spike-specific TCR breadth and depth both grew after two AZD1222 doses.

Data came from immunoSEQ multiplex PCR; TCRdb stores just in-frame clones and leaves some out. The data show 95,000 to 150,000 clones, roughly 90% seen once. Worth noting for this clone: Its antigen is still unknown.

Here the sequenced sample was peripheral blood, taken on day 0 of AZD1222 vaccination. This TCR was recovered from an adult in good health. The rearrangement joins TRBV9 to TRBJ2-7, with TRBD1 matching over 7 bases. The chain's CDR3 is CASSVGDSTLYEQYF. Written as DNA, the CDR3 is TGTGCCAGCAGCGTAGGGGACAGCACTCTCTACGAGCAGTACTTC.